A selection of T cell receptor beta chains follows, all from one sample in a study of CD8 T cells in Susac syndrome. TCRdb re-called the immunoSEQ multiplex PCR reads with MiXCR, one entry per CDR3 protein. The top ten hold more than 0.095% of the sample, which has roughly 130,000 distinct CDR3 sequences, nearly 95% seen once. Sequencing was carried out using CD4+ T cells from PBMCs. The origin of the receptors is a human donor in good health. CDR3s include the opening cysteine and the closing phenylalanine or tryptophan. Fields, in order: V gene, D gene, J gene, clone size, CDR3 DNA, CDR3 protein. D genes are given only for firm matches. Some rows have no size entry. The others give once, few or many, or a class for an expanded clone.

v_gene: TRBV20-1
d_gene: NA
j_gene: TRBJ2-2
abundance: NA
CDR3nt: TGCAGTGCTAGGTCGGGGAACACCGGGGAGCTGTTTTTT
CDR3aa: CSARSGNTGELFF

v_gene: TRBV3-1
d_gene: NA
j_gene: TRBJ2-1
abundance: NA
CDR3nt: TGTGCCAGCAGGGGACGAAACAATGAGCAGTTCTTC
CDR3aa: CASRGRNNEQFF

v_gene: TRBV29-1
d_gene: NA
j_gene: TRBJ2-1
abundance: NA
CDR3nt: TGCAGCGTTGGTCGTAGTGGGTTGGACGAGCAGTTCTTC
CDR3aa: CSVGRSGLDEQFF

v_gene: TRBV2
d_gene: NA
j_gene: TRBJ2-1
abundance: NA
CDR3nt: TGTGCCACCCAGGGGTCGGGGGGAGCATACAATGAGCAGTTCTTC
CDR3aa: CATQGSGGAYNEQFF

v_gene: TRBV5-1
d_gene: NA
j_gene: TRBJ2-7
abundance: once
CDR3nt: TGCGCCAGCGGATCCTATGGCAGGGAGCCCTACGAGCAGTACTTC
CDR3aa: CASGSYGREPYEQYF

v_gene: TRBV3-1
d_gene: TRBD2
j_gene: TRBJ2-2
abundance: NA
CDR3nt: TGTGCCAGCAGCCAAGGCTTAGCGGGAGGAAAAACCGGGGAGCTGTTTTTT
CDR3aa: CASSQGLAGGKTGELFF

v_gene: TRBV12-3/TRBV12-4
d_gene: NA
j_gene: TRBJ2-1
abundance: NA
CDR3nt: TGTGCCAGCAGTTTAGGTCGGGGGCCCTACAATGAGCAGTTCTTC
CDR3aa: CASSLGRGPYNEQFF

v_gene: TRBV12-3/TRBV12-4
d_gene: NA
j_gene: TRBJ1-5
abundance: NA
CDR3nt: TGTGCCAGCAGGGGCCCTGATCAGCCCCAGCATTTT
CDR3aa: CASRGPDQPQHF

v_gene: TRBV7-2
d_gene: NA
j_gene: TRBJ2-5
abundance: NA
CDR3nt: TGTGCCAGCAGCTCCACAGGGACCCCCCAAGAGACCCAGTACTTC
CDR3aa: CASSSTGTPQETQYF

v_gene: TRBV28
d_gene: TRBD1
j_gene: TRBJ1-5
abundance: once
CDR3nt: TGTGCCAGCAGCCATTCCGGGACAGTGGAAGATCAGCCCCAGCATTTT
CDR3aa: CASSHSGTVEDQPQHF

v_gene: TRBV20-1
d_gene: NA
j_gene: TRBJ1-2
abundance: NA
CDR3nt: TGCAGTGCGAAGACAGGTTCTGGCTACACCTTC
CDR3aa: CSAKTGSGYTF

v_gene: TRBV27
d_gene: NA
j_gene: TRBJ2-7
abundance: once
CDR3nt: TGTGCCAGCGGGCGCGGGACAGCAAACCACGAGCAGTACTTC
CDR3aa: CASGRGTANHEQYF

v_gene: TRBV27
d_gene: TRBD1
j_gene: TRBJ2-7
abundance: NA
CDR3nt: TGTGCCAGCAGTTTTCCCCGGGACAGGGGTTACGAGCAGTACTTC
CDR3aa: CASSFPRDRGYEQYF

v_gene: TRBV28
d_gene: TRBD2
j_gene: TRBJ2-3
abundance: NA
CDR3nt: TGTGCCAGCTTTGGGGGAGGGCCGGGAGATACGCAGTATTTT
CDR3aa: CASFGGGPGDTQYF

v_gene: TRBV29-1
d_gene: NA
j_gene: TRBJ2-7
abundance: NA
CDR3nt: TGCAGCGTTGCAGAATGGGGGGACGAGCAGTACTTC
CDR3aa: CSVAEWGDEQYF

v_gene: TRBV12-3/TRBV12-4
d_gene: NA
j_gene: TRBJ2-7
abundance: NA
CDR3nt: TGTGCCAGCAGTTTTCGCCATTACGAGCAGTACTTC
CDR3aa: CASSFRHYEQYF

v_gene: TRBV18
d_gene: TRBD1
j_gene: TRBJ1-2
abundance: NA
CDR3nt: TGTGCCAGCTCACTGACAGGGTATGGCTACACCTTC
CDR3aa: CASSLTGYGYTF

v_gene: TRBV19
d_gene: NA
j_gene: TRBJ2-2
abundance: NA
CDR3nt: TGTGCCAGTAGTCTAACTAGCAAGATCGGGGAGCTGTTTTTT
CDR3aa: CASSLTSKIGELFF

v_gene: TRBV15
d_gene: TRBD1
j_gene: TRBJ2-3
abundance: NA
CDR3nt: TGTGCCACCAGCAGGGACAGGGGTTTCACAGATACGCAGTATTTT
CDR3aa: CATSRDRGFTDTQYF

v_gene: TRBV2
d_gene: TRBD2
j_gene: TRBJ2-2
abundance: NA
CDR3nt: TGTGCCAGCAGTGAGGTAGCGGGAAGAACCGGGGAGCTGTTTTTT
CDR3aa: CASSEVAGRTGELFF

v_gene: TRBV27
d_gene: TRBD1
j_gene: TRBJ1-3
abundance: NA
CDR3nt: TGTGCCAGCAGTTCGGACAGGGGGGGAAACACCATATATTTT
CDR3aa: CASSSDRGGNTIYF

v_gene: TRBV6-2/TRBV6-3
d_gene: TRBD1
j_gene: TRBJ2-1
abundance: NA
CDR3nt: TGTGCCAGCAGGAGACAGGGCCTGAGCTCCTACAATGAGCAGTTCTTC
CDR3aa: CASRRQGLSSYNEQFF

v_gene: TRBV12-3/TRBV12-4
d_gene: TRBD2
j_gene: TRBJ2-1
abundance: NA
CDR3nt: TGTGCCAGCAGTTTGTCCGCTAGCGGGAGGAATGAGCAGTTCTTC
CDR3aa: CASSLSASGRNEQFF

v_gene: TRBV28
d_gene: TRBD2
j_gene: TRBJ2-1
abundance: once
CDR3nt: TGTGCCAGCAGCCCCCGTAGGCGGGAGAGACGTGAGCAGTTCTTC
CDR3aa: CASSPRRRERREQFF

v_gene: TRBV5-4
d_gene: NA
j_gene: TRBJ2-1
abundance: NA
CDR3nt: TGTGCCAGCACCATACAGGGCGGGAAGTACAATGAGCAGTTCTTC
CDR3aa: CASTIQGGKYNEQFF

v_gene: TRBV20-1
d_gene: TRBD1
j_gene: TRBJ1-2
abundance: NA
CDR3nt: TGCAGTGCTATCGACAGGGGCGAGAACTATGGCTACACCTTC
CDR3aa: CSAIDRGENYGYTF

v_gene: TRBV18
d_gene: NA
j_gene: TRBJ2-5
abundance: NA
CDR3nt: TGTGCCAGCTCACCTTTGATGGGAGCATCAGAGACCCAGTACTTC
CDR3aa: CASSPLMGASETQYF

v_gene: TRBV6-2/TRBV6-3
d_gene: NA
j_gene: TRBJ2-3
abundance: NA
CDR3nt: TGTGCCAGCAGTGCTAATTCATTAGGGGGCACAGATACGCAGTATTTT
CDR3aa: CASSANSLGGTDTQYF

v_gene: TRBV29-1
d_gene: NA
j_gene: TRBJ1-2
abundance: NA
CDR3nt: TGCAGCGTTGACCCGGGGGCGTTAAACTATGGCTACACCTTC
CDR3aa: CSVDPGALNYGYTF

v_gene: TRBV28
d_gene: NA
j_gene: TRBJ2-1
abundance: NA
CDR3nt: TGTGCCAGCAACTCCCCTGGAGGGCCCTCCTACAATGAGCAGTTCTTC
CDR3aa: CASNSPGGPSYNEQFF

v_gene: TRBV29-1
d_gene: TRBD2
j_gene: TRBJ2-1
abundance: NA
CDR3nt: TGCAGCGCTGAAAGGGGTTCTAGCGGGGGCAATGAGCAGTTCTTC
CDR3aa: CSAERGSSGGNEQFF

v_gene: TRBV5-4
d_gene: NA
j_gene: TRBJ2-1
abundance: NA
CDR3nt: TGTGCCAGCAGATTAGGGACCAACAATGAGCAGTTCTTC
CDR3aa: CASRLGTNNEQFF

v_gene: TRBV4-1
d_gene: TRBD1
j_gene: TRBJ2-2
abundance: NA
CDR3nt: TGCGCCAGCAGCCAACTGACAGGGGTAGGCACCGGGGAGCTGTTTTTT
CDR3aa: CASSQLTGVGTGELFF

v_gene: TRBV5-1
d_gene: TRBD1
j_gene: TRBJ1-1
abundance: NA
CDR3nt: TGCGCCAGCAGCCTCGGGACAGGACGTCGGTGGGACACTGAAGCTTTCTTT
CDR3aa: CASSLGTGRRWDTEAFF

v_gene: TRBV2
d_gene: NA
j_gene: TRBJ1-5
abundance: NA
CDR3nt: TGTGCCAGCAGCGGACAGAAGGGTGGTCAGCCCCAGCATTTT
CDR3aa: CASSGQKGGQPQHF

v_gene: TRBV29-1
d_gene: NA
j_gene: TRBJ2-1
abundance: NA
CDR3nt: TGCAGCCACAGGATCAGGACGTTGCACAATGAGCAGTTCTTC
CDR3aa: CSHRIRTLHNEQFF

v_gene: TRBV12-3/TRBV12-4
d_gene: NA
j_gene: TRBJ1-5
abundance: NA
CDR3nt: TGTGCCAGCAGCCGCGGGGGCAGGAACAGCAATCAGCCCCAGCATTTT
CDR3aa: CASSRGGRNSNQPQHF

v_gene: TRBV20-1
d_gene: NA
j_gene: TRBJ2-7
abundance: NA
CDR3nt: TGCAGTGCACGGGACTCAACGGGGTACGAGCAGTACTTC
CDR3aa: CSARDSTGYEQYF

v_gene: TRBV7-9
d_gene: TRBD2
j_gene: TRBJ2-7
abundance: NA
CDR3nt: TGTGCCAGCAGCTTTCGACTAGCGGGAGGGCCTTCCTACGAGCAGTACTTC
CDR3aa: CASSFRLAGGPSYEQYF

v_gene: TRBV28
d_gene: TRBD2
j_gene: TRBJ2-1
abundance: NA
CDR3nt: TGTGCCAGCAGCCTCGGGGGGAATCACAATGAGCAGTTCTTC
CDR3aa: CASSLGGNHNEQFF

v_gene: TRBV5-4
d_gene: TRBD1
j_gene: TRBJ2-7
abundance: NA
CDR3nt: TGTGCCAGCAGCGTTTTCGCCGGGACAGGGGTAAGGAACGAGCAGTACTTC
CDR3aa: CASSVFAGTGVRNEQYF

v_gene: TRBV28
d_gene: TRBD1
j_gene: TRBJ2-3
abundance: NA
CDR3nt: TGTGCCAGCACCCCTACAGGGGGCACAGATACGCAGTATTTT
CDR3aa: CASTPTGGTDTQYF

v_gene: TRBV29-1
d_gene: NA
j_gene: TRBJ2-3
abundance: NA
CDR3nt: TGCAGCGTTGGGCTTGCTAGCCGAACAGATACGCAGTATTTT
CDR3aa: CSVGLASRTDTQYF

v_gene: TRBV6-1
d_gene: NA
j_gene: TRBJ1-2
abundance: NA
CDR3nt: TGTGCCAGCAAAAGAATGGGATTAAACTATGGCTACACCTTC
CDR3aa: CASKRMGLNYGYTF

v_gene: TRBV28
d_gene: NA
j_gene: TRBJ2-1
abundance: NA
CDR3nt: TGTGCCAGCAGTTTACAAGGATACAATGAGCAGTTCTTC
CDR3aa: CASSLQGYNEQFF